This T cell receptor (beta chain) came from a study of cytomegalovirus exposure and HLA in healthy donors. Looking at the study overall: The study's early data release held some 85 million unique TCRs from HLA-typed donors. Falling in the Caucasian-associated ancestry cluster were 80% to 90% of under 450 genotyped donors.

The primer mix had 60 Vbeta and 13 Jbeta primers. Sequencing was performed with immunoSEQ multiplex PCR; in TCRdb, only in-frame clones are kept and a portion is missing. The repertoire holds 200,000 or so clones, with about 78% as singletons. V lost 3 bases and J lost 1; bases outside the gene matches: 2. The length of the CDR3 is 15 residues. Looked up from germline, CDR1 is LNHDA and CDR2 is SQIVND (reference sequence). Findings and limits, study-wide: A missense DCLRE1C variant was associated with V- and J-gene trimming of TCR beta chains in a later analysis, and an independent cohort replicated the association. Links to common viral pathogens appeared, in a later analysis, for several of the most significant clusters.

Notes on this clone: Its antigen is still unknown.

The sequenced sample was PBMCs. The TCR sequence derives from a male donor in good health and CMV-seronegative. The chain has TRBV19 and TRBJ2-3; 9 positions match TRBD2. For the CDR3, the DNA is TGTGCCAGTAGTATGGCGGGAGGGCGCACAGATACGCAGTATTTT. This encodes CASSMAGGRTDTQYF.